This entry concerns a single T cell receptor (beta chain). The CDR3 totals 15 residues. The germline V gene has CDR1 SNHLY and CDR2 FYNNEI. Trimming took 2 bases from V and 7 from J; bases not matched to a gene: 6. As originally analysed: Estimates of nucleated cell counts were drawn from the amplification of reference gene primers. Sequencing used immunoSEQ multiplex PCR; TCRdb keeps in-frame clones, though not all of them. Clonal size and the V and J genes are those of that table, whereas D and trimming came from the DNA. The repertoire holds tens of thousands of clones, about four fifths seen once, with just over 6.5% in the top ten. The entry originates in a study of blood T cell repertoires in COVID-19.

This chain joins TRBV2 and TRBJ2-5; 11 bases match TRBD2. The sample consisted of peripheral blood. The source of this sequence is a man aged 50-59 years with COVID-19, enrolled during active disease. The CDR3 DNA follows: TGTGCCAGCAGTGAACTAGCGGGAGGCGGGGTGACCCAGTACTTC. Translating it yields CASSELAGGGVTQYF.